This T cell receptor beta chain was sequenced for a study of cytomegalovirus exposure and HLA in healthy donors (dated by TCRdb to 2016 to 2017). Notes on the research overall: According to an earlier analysis of 587 of the donors, roughly 180 million T cells yielded roughly 110 million unique TCR beta sequences and approximately 300 Gb of sequence data. About 330 gigabases of sequencing data and around 80 million unique TCR sequences made up an early release that covered around 640 HLA-typed donors. The genetic ancestry cluster associated with self-reported Caucasian donors included about 84% of the approximately 410 genotyped donors. The study aimed to test whether signatures of past pathogen exposure could be identified by cataloging public T cell receptors. Using immunosequencing, the study profiled T cell repertoires from about 610 subjects and related those repertoires to cytomegalovirus serostatus. Along with the roughly 610-subject first cohort, a separate validation cohort of 120 different subjects was used. To predict cytomegalovirus infection status, the study combined high-throughput TCR immunosequencing, statistical association of individual TCRs with disease status, and machine learning. A later analysis re-analyzed previously published TCR beta repertoires from 500 to 700 donors and added high-resolution HLA genotyping to study TCR occurrence patterns. In the later analysis, no new phenotypic data were used to find candidate immune exposures; instead, reliance was placed on TCR beta sequences and their occurrence across donors. An earlier analysis of approximately 640 of the donors applied high-throughput TCR beta sequencing to assess whether each TCR beta V gene segment acted as functional or pseudogenic. Donor age, sex, ethnicity and CMV serostatus were collected together with the repertoire data. A later genetic analysis took genome-wide SNP genotypes for about 55% of the 666 donors and used that subset as a discovery cohort. Every repertoire in the discovery cohort had been generated on one and the same sequencing platform. Class I and class II HLA loci were covered by the typing at four-digit resolution. Typing coverage differed by locus: A, B, C, DRB1 and DQB1 were typed in about 620-630 donors, DQA1 in approximately 520, DPA1 in approximately 610, and DPB1 in 400 to 480. Roughly 5 DR-DQ haplotypes were handled as single units for association and clustering, since linkage in the cohort was strong. Among some 410 genotyped donors of the cohort, an average of approximately 230,000 unique TCR beta nucleotide sequences were sequenced per donor, 15% to 20% of them non-productive. Paper-wide results and their limitations: A later analysis found that HLA-associated TCR beta chains were more clonally expanded and had lower generation probabilities than equally common non-associated chains. A few of the identified cytomegalovirus-associated TCR beta chains were confirmed in vitro to be specific for cytomegalovirus antigens. This cohort had only TCR beta chains sequenced, and the lack of alpha or paired-chain data limited which features could be detected. A later analysis found that most CMV-associated TCR beta chains appeared HLA-restricted, with HLA associations seemingly driven largely by CMV exposure. A cluster of highly shared sequence variants was judged likely to be a technical artifact of the sequencing pipeline. Because HLA typing was missing for some donors at each locus, association tests included only the typed subset. Several of the top co-occurrence clusters appeared to be linked to parvovirus B19, influenza, CMV and Epstein-Barr virus, according to a later analysis. An earlier analysis of approximately 590 of the donors showed that most TCR beta V segments appeared in productive rearrangements either about 87% or about 30% of the time, which broadly matched IMGT annotations. A further reported finding was that TCR beta sequences accurately predicted the HLA-A and HLA-B alleles for most subjects in the first cohort. In a later analysis, the rate of TCR association differed among HLA loci, with DRB1 alleles having the most associated TCRs and HLA-C alleles having the fewest. A total of 150 to 200 TCR beta chains were listed by the study as associated with cytomegalovirus. In a later analysis, around 17,000 TCR beta sequences were associated with specific HLA alleles at a false discovery rate of 0.05. The authors suggested that the approach could potentially be extended to other disease states and immunological phenotypes. Cytomegalovirus status was reported to be diagnosed by the classifier with high specificity and sensitivity in both the original and validation cohorts. Correlated functional status among segregating V segments might reflect linkage disequilibrium, but an unknown experimental factor could not be ruled out. When HLA alleles, especially DR and DQ, strongly co-occurred, attributing TCR associations to individual alleles was difficult. According to a later genetic analysis, donors in an Asian-associated ancestry cluster had fewer N-insertions in productive TCRs than the roughly 660-donor mean. Some IMGT-functional V segments, including TRBV6-2 and TRBV6-3, could not be told apart with the 87-base-pair reads, so those segments were excluded. The presence/absence analyses assumed that sequencing depth was roughly uniform across donors, and that assumption may not be true. About 15 rarely observed V segments, including chromosome 9 orphons, were excluded from the earlier analysis of some 590 of the donors because counts were too low. A later genetic analysis associated a missense DCLRE1C variant with V-gene and J-gene trimming of TCR beta chains, and an independent cohort replicated the association. For the cohort, immune exposure information was limited to CMV serostatus. Most TCR sequences were observed very rarely across donors, whereas some public TCRs were present in many individuals.

Library preparation used the immunoSEQ multiplex PCR assay. The multiplex PCR relied on a mix of 60 forward primers for TCR Vbeta segments and 13 reverse primers for TCR Jbeta segments. The CDR3 region of rearranged TCR beta genes was amplified from genomic DNA with a multiplex PCR assay. The amplified TCR beta libraries were sequenced on the Illumina HiSeq System as 87-base-pair reads. Per the authors' processing: In a later analysis, some 80 million unique TCR beta chains were counted across the 500 to 850 repertoires, and roughly 10 million of these chains were shared by at least two donors. Raw reads were error-corrected and collapsed into unique sequences with a nearest-neighbor algorithm that merged closely related sequences to remove PCR and sequencing errors. CDR3 sequences were aligned to IMGT reference sequences to assign V, D and J gene segments. For a sequence to be retained, at least a six-nucleotide match to both a V gene segment and a J gene segment was required. Rearrangements were classified as productive when the CDR3 lacked stop codons and remained in frame with V and J, and all other rearrangements were classified as non-productive. CDR3 was defined by IMGT convention, running from the second conserved V-encoded cysteine to the conserved J-encoded phenylalanine. The earlier analysis of fewer than 700 of the donors excluded sequences that lacked an unambiguous match to a single V gene segment. In an earlier analysis of 587 of the donors, a V segment was called functional when productive rearrangements were above 56.7%, and segregating when the standard deviation between donors exceeded 5%. A statistical classification framework was built to diagnose cytomegalovirus status from the catalog of TCR beta chain sequences. In a later analysis, TCR nucleotide sequences were compared against IMGT/GENE-DB human TR gene sequences so that V and J genes could be assigned. The TCRdist pipeline was used in a later analysis to assign CDR3 sequences and most-parsimonious VDJ recombination scenarios. In a later analysis, each TCR beta chain was defined by its CDR3 amino acid sequence together with its V-gene family, and reads lacking a unique V-gene family were excluded. A later analysis removed 550 to 700 highly shared, low-generation-probability nucleotide sequences to deal with suspected cross-contamination and a sequencing artifact. In a later analysis, a clonal expansion index was calculated for each public chain from normalized within-repertoire ranks of inferred template counts. In a later analysis, generation probabilities were computed using a VDJ recombination model fitted to out-of-frame rearrangements, and the results were checked against IGoR. In a later analysis, hypergeometric tests were used to score TCR-TCR, TCR-HLA and TCR-CMV co-occurrence, with a repertoire-size bias correction applied to TCR pairs. A later analysis estimated false discovery rates by permuting HLA or CMV assignments 20 times. In a later analysis, co-occurring TCRs were grouped with DBSCAN, and TCRdist sequence similarity was added when clustering was performed within HLA-allele-positive subsets. For co-occurrence clustering, repertoires with fewer than 30,000 or more than 120,000 public chains were excluded, along with about five repertoires with anomalous nucleotide sharing. Sourced from immuneACCESS, this table was stored by TCRdb with only in-frame sequences that have V and J called. A share of the clones is absent; for the studies checked, an unresolved V gene accounts for under half, and the remainder has no known explanation. The DNA gave D and trimming, while V, J and clone size come from that table. Counted in this sample were roughly 71,000 clones; around 73% of them appeared once. Less than 3.5% of the sample is held by the ten biggest clonotypes.

Concerning this clone itself: Its antigen has not been determined. The input lacks base qualities; no much larger clone sits a single base away.

The cohort comprised under 700 healthy bone marrow donors. All cohort members were sampled while nominally healthy, although unrecorded immune exposures were likely present. The donor was CMV seropositive and belonged to the group of more than 250 seropositive cohort members. A peripheral blood sample was collected from each donor, and TCR beta sequencing was performed on peripheral blood mononuclear cells. The Qiagen DNeasy Blood Extraction Kit was used to extract genomic DNA from the blood cell samples. According to the germline V gene, CDR1 reads SGHVS and CDR2 reads FQNEAQ. The CDR3 spans 14 residues, from the cysteine through the phenylalanine. Just the 42-base CDR3 DNA is kept, in frame starting at base 1. The germline ends are 11 bases apart after V is trimmed by 5 bases and J by 0 bases.

This chain is built from TRBV7-8 and TRBJ2-7; the D segment cannot be called with confidence. This sequence originates from a girl between 10 and 17 years old in good health and CMV-seropositive. Sequencing was performed on PBMCs. CDR3 protein: CASSEPTPSYEQYF. At the DNA level, the sequence is TGTGCCAGCAGCGAACCGACACCCTCCTACGAGCAGTACTTC.